This TCR beta chain was captured in a study of T cells in women clearing cervical HPV infection. The CDR3 runs to 13 residues. The V segment lost 6 bases and the J segment 5 bases; nucleotides outside the gene matches: 1. A note on this clone: The DNA ends 3 residues before the CDR3 does, and the rest of the CDR3 is filled in from the germline J gene. This specimen includes other DNA sequences encoding the same CDR3.

Assay: immunoSEQ multiplex PCR; the TCRdb copy retains only in-frame clones and omits some. The sample data list about 30,000 clones. The sequenced sample consisted of blood buffy coat. This TCR was recovered from a woman aged 18 to 75 with a cervical HPV16 infection that either progressed to CIN3+ or cleared (not recorded which). This rearrangement joins TRBV12-3 or TRBV12-4 to TRBJ1-5, with 10 positions matching TRBD1. The CDR3 spells CASRGTGDQPQHF. The DNA read from the CDR3 is TGTGCCAGCAGGGGGACAGGGGATCAGCCC.